The 28 T cell receptor beta chains listed next were all sequenced from one sample in a study of shared clonotypes between healthy human individuals. Repertoires were generated with immunoSEQ multiplex PCR, while TCRdb's copy carries only in-frame clones and drops some. The sample has about 2 million clones, roughly 96% seen once. The specimen sequenced was naive CD4+ T cells sorted from blood. As to subset: CD45RA+ positively selected. These receptors were obtained from a man aged 18 to 30 in good health.

This chain links TRBV6-5 with TRBJ1-1; D perhaps matches TRBD1 (6 bases). Germline V gene sequence: CDR1 MNHEY, CDR2 SVGAGI. The CDR3 runs 15 residues. V dropped 0 bases and J dropped 4 bases, with 12 bases sitting between them. The CDR3 DNA follows: TGTGCCAGCAGTTACTCGAAAAGGGGGGGCACTGAAGCTTTCTTT. Translating it yields CASSYSKRGGTEAFF.

This chain links TRBV5-4 with TRBJ2-5, with 8 bases aligning to TRBD2. The trim removed 1 base at V and 3 bases at J, leaving 17 bases unmatched. This CDR3 is built from 19 residues. CDR1 is SGHNT, CDR2 YYREEE, per germline (reference sequence). CDR3 nucleotide sequence: TGTGCCAGCAGCTTGTACCCAGCGGGGGCACGAGGGGAGAAAGAGACCCAGTACTTC. Residues: CASSLYPAGARGEKETQYF.

V usage is TRBV5-1 and J usage is TRBJ2-7; 7 bases align to TRBD2. V shed 4 bases, J shed 3 bases, and the junction held 10 bases outside the gene matches. The CDR3 is 15 residues long. Germline-derived CDR1 and CDR2 are SGHRS and YFSETQ. The CDR3, as DNA: TGCGCCAGCAGCCTAACGGGCGGGAGAGACTACGAGCAGTACTTC. Protein: CASSLTGGRDYEQYF.

Note on this clone: Other nucleotide sequences in the sample specify the same CDR3. The rearrangement uses TRBV9 and TRBJ1-4; 7 nucleotides agree with TRBD1. CDR3 length: 14 residues. Unmatched junction bases numbered 7, after V lost 6 bases and J lost 5 bases. Germline CDR1 SGDLS, CDR2 YYNGEE. In nucleotides, the CDR3 is TGTGCCAGCACCAGGACAGGAAGGAATGAAAAACTGTTTTTT. Protein: CASTRTGRNEKLFF.

Turning to this clone: This CDR3 is also generated by other DNA sequences in the sample. V is TRBV10-3 and J is TRBJ1-1; unclear D gene. Germline V lookup: CDR1 ENHRY, CDR2 SYGVKD. V was trimmed by 3 bases and J by 1 base, leaving 6 bases between them. This CDR3 is built from 13 residues. Written as DNA, the CDR3 is TGTGCCATCAGTGAATGGGGGAACACTGAAGCTTTCTTT. Translation: CAISEWGNTEAFF.

The V call is TRBV30, the J call TRBJ2-3; D possibly corresponds to TRBD2 (6 bases). Germline CDR1 is GTSNPN and CDR2 is SVGIG (reference sequence). V gave up 2 bases and J gave up 6 bases, with 18 bases separating them. This CDR3 has 15 residues. The CDR3 protein is CAWSRSLASGDTQYF. The CDR3 DNA sequence: TGTGCCTGGAGTCGTTCCCTAGCGAGCGGGGATACGCAGTATTTT.

The chain carries TRBV11-2 and TRBJ1-2; 7 bases map to TRBD1. J gave up 3 bases and V 3 bases, and 10 bases lay outside the gene matches. The CDR3 extends over 16 amino acids. The germline V gene encodes CDR1 SGHAT and CDR2 FQNNGV. CDR3 region: CASSFSGRGLDYGYTF. The CDR3 region has the DNA TGTGCCAGCAGCTTTTCGGGCAGGGGGTTGGACTATGGCTACACCTTC.

This rearrangement joins TRBV30 to TRBJ2-7; 14 bases line up with TRBD2. CDR3 length equals 18 residues. CDR1 and CDR2 (germline): GTSNPN, SVGIG (reference sequence). The V gene end was trimmed by 3 bases and the J gene end by 3 bases; junction bases not matched to a gene: 13. CDR3: CAWSPGLAGVYSLYEQYF. In nucleotides, the CDR3 is TGTGCCTGGAGCCCGGGACTAGCGGGAGTTTATTCCCTCTACGAGCAGTACTTC.

The chain links TRBV27 to TRBJ1-5; possibly TRBD1 for D (5 bases). The CDR3 consists of 19 residues. Germline values: CDR1 MNHEY, CDR2 SMNVEV (reference sequence). With 2 bases removed from V and 1 base from J, the gap between germline ends came to 21 bases. DNA for the CDR3: TGTGCCAGCAGTTTAATGAGCTACGGGGGGGTTTTAAGCAATCAGCCCCAGCATTTT. It codes for CASSLMSYGGVLSNQPQHF.

The J gene is TRBJ2-1, the V gene TRBV27; D unclear. CDR3 length: 13 residues. The germline V gene has CDR1 MNHEY and CDR2 SMNVEV (reference sequence). V was cut by 2 bases and J by 6 bases, with 8 bases left in between. In DNA, the CDR3 is TGTGCCAGCAGTTTAGTAACGGCCAATGAGCAGTTCTTC. Translating gives CASSLVTANEQFF.

The chain combines TRBV7-2 with TRBJ2-1, with D tentatively TRBD1 (6 bases). Trimming cost V 4 bases and J 1 base, with 11 bases left between them. This CDR3 is built from 15 residues. Germline loops: CDR1 SGHTA, CDR2 FQGNSA. The CDR3 region is CASSSQGWSYNEQFF. As DNA, the CDR3 is TGTGCCAGCAGCTCACAGGGTTGGTCCTACAATGAGCAGTTCTTC.

There are a few counts of this clone. The rearrangement uses TRBV5-6 and TRBJ1-1; D not certain. Germline V CDR1 and CDR2: SGHDT, YYEEEE. This CDR3 region has 14 residues. Between the trimmed V and J ends, which lost 2 bases and 2 bases, there was a span of 10 bases. In DNA form, the CDR3 reads TGTGCCAGCAGCTTAAGGGAAGCTAACACTGAAGCTTTCTTT. Its translation: CASSLREANTEAFF.

This chain uses TRBV28 with TRBJ2-2, with D possibly being TRBD2 (7 bases). Trimming removed 8 bases at V and 3 bases at J, with 16 bases between. This CDR3 is 15 amino acids long. Germline lookup yields CDR1 MDHEN and CDR2 SYDVKM. CDR3 coding DNA: TGTGCCAGCCTTATGGCGGGGGCCTACACCGGGGAGCTGTTTTTT. It is translated as CASLMAGAYTGELFF.

This chain uses TRBV28 with TRBJ2-6; unclear D gene. Looked up from germline, CDR1 is MDHEN and CDR2 is SYDVKM. This CDR3 has 13 amino acids. V was cut by 4 bases and J by 2 bases, with 3 bases left in between. The DNA of the CDR3 is TGTGCCAGCAGTTGGGCTGGGGCCAACGTCCTGACTTTC. Its protein product is CASSWAGANVLTF.

The chain couples TRBV7-2 to TRBJ2-3, with 12 bases matching TRBD2. V shed 0 bases, J shed 6 bases, and the junction held 7 bases outside the gene matches. The CDR3 length is 17 residues. Looked up from germline, CDR1 is SGHTA and CDR2 is FQGNSA. The CDR3 here is CASSLARLAGAGDTQYF. The CDR3 DNA reads as TGTGCCAGCAGCTTAGCGAGACTAGCGGGAGCCGGGGATACGCAGTATTTT.

V and J are TRBV5-6 and TRBJ1-5; 8 nucleotides match TRBD1. With V trimmed by 4 bases and J by 5 bases, 5 bases remained unmatched. Germline CDR1 is SGHDT and CDR2 is YYEEEE. CDR3 size: 14 residues. Here the CDR3 reads CASSPWTGHQPQHF. For the CDR3, the DNA is TGTGCCAGCAGCCCCTGGACAGGGCATCAGCCCCAGCATTTT. Together with reference TRBV5-6 and TRBJ1-5, the CDR3 gives the full variable domain: DAGVTQSPTHLIKTRGQQVTLRCSPKSGHDTVSWYQQALGQGPQFIFQYYEEEERQRGNFPDRFSGHQFPNYSSELNVNALLLGDSALYLCASSPWTGHQPQHFGDGTRLSIL.

The gene calls are TRBV25-1 and TRBJ2-7; a possible D gene is TRBD2 (5 bases). The V gene lost 6 bases and the J gene lost 2 bases, with 14 bases spanning the gap. This CDR3 contains 14 residues. Germline lookup yields CDR1 MGHDK and CDR2 SYGVNS. CDR3 DNA: TGTGCCAGCAGGTCCCCGGGGATTACCTACGAGCAGTACTTC. Translating gives CASRSPGITYEQYF.

This rearrangement joins TRBV5-8 to TRBJ2-7, with 11 bases that match TRBD1. After removal of 3 bases from V and 2 bases from J, the junction contained 10 bases not matched to a gene. The CDR3 totals 17 residues. CDR1 and CDR2 from the germline V gene are SGHTS and YDEGEE. CDR3 in DNA: TGTGCCAGCAGCTCGATGCGCCGGGGACAGGGGGCCTACGAGCAGTACTTC. Encoded protein: CASSSMRRGQGAYEQYF.

The chain has TRBV11-2 and TRBJ2-1, with TRBD2 matching 10 bases. Germline V gene lookup returns CDR1 SGHAT and CDR2 FQNNGV. The trim removed 3 bases at V and 6 bases at J, leaving 5 bases unmatched. The CDR3 loop spans 15 amino acids. The CDR3 sequence is CASSFSSGGVNEQFF. CDR3 DNA sequence: TGTGCCAGCAGCTTTTCGAGCGGGGGGGTCAATGAGCAGTTCTTC.

A few counts support this clone. Relative to the germline gene, one junction end is altered; a read error may explain this. V usage is TRBV5-6 and J usage is TRBJ2-6; D is possibly TRBD1 (6 bases). Germline-derived CDR1 and CDR2 are SGHDT and YYEEEE. The CDR3 is 17 amino acids. The DNA of the CDR3 is TGTGCCAGCCGCTTCGACACAGGGCCTAGGGGGGCCAACGTCCTGACTTTC. This encodes CASRFDTGPRGANVLTF.

The chain is built from TRBV5-1 and TRBJ2-5; D might be TRBD1 (5 bases). Germline V gene lookup returns CDR1 SGHRS and CDR2 YFSETQ. The CDR3 has 14 residues. V shed 4 bases and J shed 3 bases, with 13 bases lying between them. CDR3 loop: CASSPVSREETQYF. The CDR3 bases are TGCGCCAGCAGCCCAGTCTCCAGGGAAGAGACCCAGTACTTC.

J is TRBJ1-1 and V is TRBV10-3; D uncertain. The V gene's germline CDR1 is ENHRY and CDR2 SYGVKD. This CDR3 contains 15 residues. Trimming stripped 1 base from V and 4 bases from J, with 13 bases between. The CDR3 nucleotides read TGTGCCATCAGTGAGTTGATGGGGAGTGGCACTGAAGCTTTCTTT. Protein: CAISELMGSGTEAFF.

The chain is built from TRBV6-6 and TRBJ1-1; D may be TRBD1 (6 bases). Trimming left V 7 bases short and J 1 base short, with 13 bases between. The CDR3 has 14 amino acids. Germline CDR1 is MNHNY and CDR2 is SVGAGI (reference sequence). The CDR3 loop reads CASNPGGGNTEAFF. CDR3 nucleotide sequence: TGTGCCAGCAATCCAGGAGGGGGGAACACTGAAGCTTTCTTT.

The V call is TRBV9, the J call TRBJ2-7; 9 bases are shared with TRBD2. J lost 0 bases, V lost 0 bases, and 7 bases had no gene match. This CDR3 contains 17 residues. The germline gives CDR1 SGDLS, CDR2 YYNGEE. The CDR3 DNA follows: TGTGCCAGCAGCGTAGGAGGAGCGGGAGGCAGCTCCTACGAGCAGTACTTC. This sequence encodes CASSVGGAGGSSYEQYF.

V is TRBV6-4 and J is TRBJ1-1; weak D call: TRBD1 (6 bases). Between the trimmed V and J ends, which lost 3 bases and 6 bases, there was a span of 11 bases. This CDR3 is 13 amino acids long. The germline CDR1 and CDR2 sequences are MRHNA and SNTAGT. The CDR3 sequence is CASSEFTGSEAFF. The CDR3, as DNA: TGTGCCAGCAGTGAATTTACAGGGTCTGAAGCTTTCTTT.

The chain uses TRBV10-3 and TRBJ1-2, with D maybe TRBD1 (5 bases). V lost 8 bases, J lost 3 bases, and 13 bases lay in between. The CDR3 covers 13 residues. Germline assignment: CDR1 ENHRY and CDR2 SYGVKD. The DNA for the CDR3 is TGTGCCATCTCTAGACAGTCGGACTATGGCTACACCTTC. This codes for CAISRQSDYGYTF.

This chain connects TRBV7-2 to TRBJ2-1; 14 nucleotides agree with TRBD2. The CDR3 is 14 residues long. CDR1 is SGHTA and CDR2 is FQGNSA in the germline V gene. V lost 6 bases to trimming and J lost 9 bases; unmatched junction nucleotides: 4. The CDR3 DNA reads TGTGCCAGCAGAAAGGGACTAGCGGGAGTTGAGCAGTTCTTC. Its protein is CASRKGLAGVEQFF.

This rearrangement joins TRBV29-1 to TRBJ1-1, with TRBD1 matching over 7 bases. Trimming took 6 bases from V and 2 from J; bases not matched to a gene: 6. Germline CDR1 and CDR2: SQVTM and ANQGSEA. The length of the CDR3 is 13 residues. The CDR3 loop is CSVRGQVNTEAFF. CDR3 coding DNA: TGCAGCGTAAGGGGGCAGGTAAACACTGAAGCTTTCTTT.